The 26 T cell receptor beta chains presented below share a single source sample, sequenced in a study of T cells in localized non-small cell lung cancer. Assay: immunoSEQ multiplex PCR; the TCRdb copy retains only in-frame clones and omits some. The sample lists roughly 2,800 clones, over 20% seen once, with roughly 13% in the top ten. Material: lung tumor tissue, obtained before any cancer treatment. All receptors come from a man aged 40-75 years with stage I squamous cell lung carcinoma.

The chain is built from TRBV14 and TRBJ2-3, with D hard to call. The germline V gene has CDR1 SGHDN and CDR2 FVKESK. The V and J ends lost 0 bases and 0 bases respectively, with 7 bases between them. The CDR3 extends over 15 amino acids. The CDR3 reads CASSQEYGSTDTQYF. CDR3 DNA sequence: TGTGCCAGCAGCCAAGAATATGGGAGCACAGATACGCAGTATTTT.

V and J are TRBV15 and TRBJ2-3; the match to TRBD2 covers 15 bases. This CDR3 spans 18 amino acids. Germline-derived CDR1 and CDR2 are LNHNV and YYDKDF (reference sequence). Trimming removed 0 bases from V and 3 bases from J; junction bases left unmatched: 4. The CDR3 region is CATSRDHGLAGGTDTQYF. Here the CDR3 DNA reads TGTGCCACCAGCAGAGACCACGGACTAGCGGGGGGGACAGATACGCAGTATTTT.

The chain joins TRBV30 to TRBJ1-1; TRBD1 matches at 8 bases. The V and J ends lost 7 bases and 4 bases, in that order; junction bases with no gene match: 5. Germline CDR1 reads GTSNPN; CDR2 reads SVGIG (reference sequence). This CDR3 region has 12 residues. The CDR3 here is CAFGQGFTEAFF. The CDR3, as DNA: TGTGCCTTCGGACAGGGATTCACTGAAGCTTTCTTT.

In this sample, this clone turned up a few times. This chain uses TRBV11-1 with TRBJ2-1; perhaps TRBD2 as D (5 bases). The V gene's germline CDR1 is SGHAT and CDR2 FQDESV (reference sequence). Trimming removed 3 bases at V and 0 bases at J, with 12 bases between. The CDR3 runs 16 residues. The CDR3 DNA follows: TGTGCCAGCAGCTTGGCGGGCTTGGGCTCCTACAATGAGCAGTTCTTC. Its translation is CASSLAGLGSYNEQFF.

Relative to its sample, this clone is medium-sized. The gene calls are TRBV9 and TRBJ2-2; 8 positions match TRBD2. V lost 3 bases and J lost 6; bases outside the gene matches: 10. CDR3 length: 16 residues. The germline V gene has CDR1 SGDLS and CDR2 YYNGEE. CDR3 region: CASSAIGLAEAGELFF. In DNA, the CDR3 is TGTGCCAGCAGCGCCATAGGACTAGCAGAAGCCGGGGAGCTGTTTTTT.

A few counts support this clone. The chain couples TRBV6-7 to TRBJ2-5; 13 bases match TRBD2. TRBV6-7 is filed as an ORF, its function uncertain. The CDR3 is 15 residues long. V shed 6 bases and J 5 bases; nucleotides not matched to a gene: 6. The CDR3 is CASRFTSGGAETQYF. The CDR3 DNA reads as TGTGCCAGCAGATTTACTAGCGGGGGGGCCGAGACCCAGTACTTC.

This clone occurred a few times. The J gene is TRBJ2-2, the V gene TRBV29-1; a possible D gene is TRBD1 (7 bases). The CDR3 totals 14 residues. The V gene lost 4 bases and the J gene lost 4 bases, with 13 bases spanning the gap. The germline gives CDR1 SQVTM, CDR2 ANQGSEA. The CDR3 DNA follows: TGCAGCGTTGCCCAGGGGGACTTCACCGGGGAGCTGTTTTTT. This translates into CSVAQGDFTGELFF.

The chain links TRBV11-3 to TRBJ1-3; D gene ambiguous. Trimming shortened V by 2 bases and J by 3 bases, and 8 bases separated the two germline ends. This CDR3 region has 14 residues. Germline V gene sequence: CDR1 SGHNT, CDR2 YENEEA. CDR3 DNA: TGTGCCAGCAGCTTACGCGGGTTTGGAAACACCATATATTTT. Protein sequence: CASSLRGFGNTIYF.

In this sample, this clone turned up a few times. J is TRBJ2-7 and V is TRBV6-8; 8 bases agree with TRBD1. V lost 4 bases to trimming and J lost 3 bases; unmatched junction nucleotides: 8. CDR3 size: 15 residues. From germline, CDR1 is MNHGY and CDR2 SAAAGT. The CDR3 DNA sequence: TGTGCCAGCAGTTTTGGACAGGGAGGAGGCTACGAGCAGTACTTC. Protein: CASSFGQGGGYEQYF.

The chain joins TRBV11-3 to TRBJ1-4; D is undetermined. CDR1 is SGHNT and CDR2 is YENEEA in the germline V gene. The CDR3 length is 14 residues. V gave up 5 bases and J gave up 0 bases, with 7 bases separating them. The CDR3 DNA reads TGTGCCAGCAGCCGCTCTACAACTAATGAAAAACTGTTTTTT. It codes for CASSRSTTNEKLFF.

This clone was seen only a few times. CDR3 sequence reads: CASSIALNTEAFF. For the CDR3, the DNA is TGTGCCAGTAGTATAGCCTTGAACACTGAAGCTTTCTTT. The chain carries TRBV19 and TRBJ1-1; D remains unclear. V shed 1 base and J shed 0 bases, with 3 bases lying between them. The CDR3 consists of 13 residues. Germline-derived CDR1 and CDR2 are LNHDA and SQIVND (reference sequence). The full variable domain, with the rest looked up from reference TRBV19 and TRBJ1-1, is DGGITQSPKYLFRKEGQNVTLSCEQNLNHDAMYWYRQDPGQGLRLIYYSQIVNDFQKGDIAEGYSVSREKKESFPLTVTSAQKNPTAFYLCASSIALNTEAFFGQGTRLTVV.

V is TRBV29-1 and J is TRBJ2-1; no firm D call. The CDR3 is 13 residues long. Germline values: CDR1 SQVTM, CDR2 ANQGSEA. The CDR3 protein is CSATESPYNEQFF. The CDR3 DNA sequence: TGCAGTGCTACAGAGTCCCCTTACAATGAGCAGTTCTTC.

This chain links TRBV19 with TRBJ2-7; D uncertain. The CDR3 sequence is 14 residues long. CDR1 LNHDA and CDR2 SQIVND come from the germline V gene (reference sequence). Trimming removed 1 base at V and 2 bases at J, with 9 bases between. The CDR3 region is CASSIGQRTYEQYF. The CDR3 coding sequence is TGTGCCAGTAGTATAGGGCAGCGTACCTACGAGCAGTACTTC. The complete variable domain, with remaining parts taken from reference TRBV19 and TRBJ2-7, reads DGGITQSPKYLFRKEGQNVTLSCEQNLNHDAMYWYRQDPGQGLRLIYYSQIVNDFQKGDIAEGYSVSREKKESFPLTVTSAQKNPTAFYLCASSIGQRTYEQYFGPGTRLTVT.

This clone was seen a few times. The V call is TRBV28, the J call TRBJ1-2; 7 bases line up with TRBD1. The CDR3 sequence is 12 residues long. After removal of 5 bases from V and 8 bases from J, the junction contained 5 bases not matched to a gene. Germline loops: CDR1 MDHEN, CDR2 SYDVKM. The CDR3 nucleotides are TGTGCCAGCAGTCTCAGGGGGGCAGGCTACACCTTC. Its translation: CASSLRGAGYTF.

This clone was counted only a few times. The chain links TRBV18 to TRBJ1-3; no definite D call. Germline V gene data show CDR1 as KGHSH and CDR2 as LQKENI. This CDR3 is built from 15 residues. Trimming took 3 bases from V and 5 from J, leaving 14 bases between them. CDR3 DNA sequence: TGTGCCAGCTCACCTAACTCCGACGGCCGAAACACCATATATTTT. This translates into CASSPNSDGRNTIYF.

This clone turned up a few times. The CDR3 DNA sequence: TGTGCCAGCAGTCTAGGACTAGCTATTTCAGGGGAGCTGTTTTTT. It yields the protein CASSLGLAISGELFF. The chain carries TRBV6-8 and TRBJ2-2; 8 nucleotides match TRBD2. Germline V gene lookup returns CDR1 MNHGY and CDR2 SAAAGT. The CDR3 totals 15 residues. The trim removed 5 bases at V and 8 bases at J, leaving 10 bases unmatched.

The gene calls are TRBV6-8 and TRBJ1-5; perhaps TRBD1 as D (5 bases). The CDR3 spans 16 residues. Germline V gives CDR1 MNHGY, CDR2 SAAAGT. V dropped 7 bases and J dropped 4 bases, with 20 bases sitting between them. The CDR3 DNA reads as TGTGCCAGCACGCCTAGTTGGGGAACAGGTAATCAGCCCCAGCATTTT. This translates into CASTPSWGTGNQPQHF.

This sequence joins TRBV11-3 and TRBJ1-2, with unresolved D. V shed 2 bases and J shed 4 bases, with 11 bases lying between them. CDR1 is SGHNT, CDR2 YENEEA, per germline. The CDR3 length is 14 residues. The chain's CDR3 is CASSLMGGIYGYTF. The CDR3 DNA follows: TGTGCCAGCAGCTTAATGGGCGGGATCTATGGCTACACCTTC.

The rearrangement joins TRBV18 to TRBJ2-1, with D possibly being TRBD2 (6 bases). The CDR3 sequence is 14 residues long. Trimming took off 1 base at V and 8 bases at J, with 12 bases between the two ends. Germline V CDR1 and CDR2: KGHSH, LQKENI. CDR3 region: CASSPQGGRDEQFF. CDR3 coding DNA: TGTGCCAGCTCACCACAGGGAGGTAGGGATGAGCAGTTCTTC.

The chain is built from TRBV28 and TRBJ2-5; the D gene is possibly TRBD2 (5 bases). This CDR3 region has 14 residues. V lost 8 bases, J lost 5 bases, and 18 bases lay in between. CDR1 is MDHEN and CDR2 is SYDVKM in the germline V gene. The CDR3 sequence is CASSGGSSRETQYF. The CDR3 DNA reads TGTGCCAGCTCCGGAGGATCCAGTAGGGAGACCCAGTACTTC. The full variable domain, its missing parts supplied by reference TRBV28 and TRBJ2-5, is DVKVTQSSRYLVKRTGEKVFLECVQDMDHENMFWYRQDPGLGLRLIYFSYDVKMKEKGDIPEGYSVSREKKERFSLILESASTNQTSMYLCASSGGSSRETQYFGPGTRLLVL.

The chain's CDR3 is CASSRAGGEGADIQYF. CDR3 nucleotides: TGTGCCAGCAGCCGCGCAGGAGGGGAGGGGGCAGACATTCAGTACTTC. The chain combines TRBV6-8 with TRBJ2-4, with D tentatively TRBD1 or TRBD2 (7 bases each). With 6 bases removed from V and 8 bases from J, the gap between germline ends came to 23 bases. The CDR3 totals 16 residues. Germline values: CDR1 MNHGY, CDR2 SAAAGT.

By sample fraction, this clone is medium-sized (0.01 to 0.1%). This sequence joins TRBV11-3 and TRBJ1-1; possibly TRBD1 for D (5 bases). The germline V gene encodes CDR1 SGHNT and CDR2 YENEEA. Trimming removed 5 bases at V and 2 bases at J, with 12 bases between. This CDR3 contains 14 residues. The chain's CDR3 is CASSGGTGNTEAFF. The CDR3 region has the DNA TGTGCCAGCAGCGGTGGGACGGGAAACACTGAAGCTTTCTTT.

The chain links TRBV25-1 to TRBJ1-1; 9 bases match TRBD1. This CDR3 spans 15 amino acids. Germline CDR1 is MGHDK and CDR2 is SYGVNS. J was trimmed by 9 bases and V by 0 bases; bases with no gene match: 8. Here the CDR3 reads CASSEYLGQGNQAFF. CDR3 in DNA: TGTGCCAGCAGTGAATATTTGGGACAGGGAAACCAAGCTTTCTTT.

In this sample, this clone turned up a few times. DNA of the CDR3: TGTGCCTGGAGGCCAGGACTCGGGGCTTTCTTT. This codes for CAWRPGLGAFF. The chain carries TRBV30 and TRBJ1-1; D is unclear. This CDR3 has 11 residues. Trimming pared 3 bases from V and 11 bases from J, leaving 13 bases between. Germline values: CDR1 GTSNPN, CDR2 SVGIG (reference sequence).

The chain is built from TRBV5-1 and TRBJ2-1; a weak D match, TRBD1 (5 bases). Germline values: CDR1 SGHRS, CDR2 YFSETQ. The V and J ends lost 4 bases and 4 bases respectively, with 12 bases between them. The CDR3 consists of 14 residues. The CDR3 region has the DNA TGCGCCAGCAGCCAGGGAAAGGATTACAATGAGCAGTTCTTC. This encodes CASSQGKDYNEQFF.

V and J are TRBV19 and TRBJ1-5; possibly TRBD1 for D (6 bases). V was clipped by 3 bases and J by 5 bases, with 20 bases between them. Germline-derived CDR1 and CDR2 are LNHDA and SQIVND (reference sequence). The CDR3 totals 17 residues. CDR3 in amino acids: CASSIRQGLLVDQPQHF. CDR3 coding DNA: TGTGCCAGTAGTATTCGGCAGGGGCTCCTGGTGGATCAGCCCCAGCATTTT.